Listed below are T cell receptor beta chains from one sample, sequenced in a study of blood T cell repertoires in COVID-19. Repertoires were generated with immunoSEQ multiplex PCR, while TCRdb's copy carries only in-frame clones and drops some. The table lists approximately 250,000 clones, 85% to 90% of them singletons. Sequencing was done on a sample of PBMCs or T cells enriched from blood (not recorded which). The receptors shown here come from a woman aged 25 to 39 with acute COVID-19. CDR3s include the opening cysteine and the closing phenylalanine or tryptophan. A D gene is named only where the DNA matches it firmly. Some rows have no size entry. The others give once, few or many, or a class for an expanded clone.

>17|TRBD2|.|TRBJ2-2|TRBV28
CASSLTSGNANTGELFF
TGTGCCAGCAGTTTAACTAGCGGGAACGCGAACACCGGGGAGCTGTTTTTT
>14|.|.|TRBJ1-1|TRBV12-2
CASRLRQKNTEAFF
TGTGCAAGTCGCTTACGACAGAAGAACACTGAAGCTTTCTTT
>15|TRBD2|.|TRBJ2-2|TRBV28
CASSSSGPGTGELFF
TGTGCCAGCAGTAGTAGCGGGCCGGGGACCGGGGAGCTGTTTTTT
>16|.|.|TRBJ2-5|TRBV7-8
CASSSTWAEGRETQYF
TGTGCCAGCAGCTCCACATGGGCGGAGGGAAGGGAGACCCAGTACTTC
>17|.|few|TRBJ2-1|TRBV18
CASSRTGSSGPYNEQFF
TGTGCCAGCTCAAGGACGGGATCAAGCGGGCCCTACAATGAGCAGTTCTTC
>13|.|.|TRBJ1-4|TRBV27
CASSLRRGEKLFF
TGTGCCAGCAGTCTCCGTCGGGGGGAAAAACTGTTTTTT
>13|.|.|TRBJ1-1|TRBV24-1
CATRSVRNTEAFF
TGTGCCACCCGATCGGTTCGGAACACTGAAGCTTTCTTT
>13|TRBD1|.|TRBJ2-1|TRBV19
CARTRDSFNEQFF
TGTGCCAGAACCCGGGACAGTTTCAATGAGCAGTTCTTC
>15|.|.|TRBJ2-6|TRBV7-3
CASSLRGSGANVLTF
TGTGCCAGCAGCTTACGGGGCTCTGGGGCCAACGTCCTGACTTTC
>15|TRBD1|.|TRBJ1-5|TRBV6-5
CASRQTGGAAQPQHF
TGTGCCAGCAGACAGACAGGGGGGGCGGCTCAGCCCCAGCATTTT
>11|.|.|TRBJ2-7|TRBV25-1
CASSDYYEQYF
TGTGCCAGCAGTGACTACTACGAGCAGTACTTC
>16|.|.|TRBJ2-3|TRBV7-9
CASSLIAARGTDTQYF
TGTGCCAGCAGCTTAATAGCGGCTCGGGGCACAGATACGCAGTATTTT
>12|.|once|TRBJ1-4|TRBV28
CASSPVEEKLFF
TGTGCCAGCAGTCCCGTAGAGGAAAAACTGTTTTTT
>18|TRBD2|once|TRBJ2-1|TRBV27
CASSPGLAGASSYNEQFF
TGTGCCAGCAGTCCCGGACTAGCGGGAGCTAGCTCCTACAATGAGCAGTTCTTC
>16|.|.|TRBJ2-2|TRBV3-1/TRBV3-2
CASSQILGPNTGELFF
TGTGCCAGCAGCCAAATCCTAGGCCCGAACACCGGGGAGCTGTTTTTT
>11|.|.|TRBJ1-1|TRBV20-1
CSASTGTEAFF
TGCAGTGCAAGCACAGGGACTGAAGCTTTCTTT
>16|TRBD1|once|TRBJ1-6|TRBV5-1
CASSSGTGGNNSPLHF
TGCGCCAGCAGCTCCGGGACAGGGGGGAATAATTCACCCCTCCACTTT
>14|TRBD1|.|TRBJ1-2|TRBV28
CASSIPGQGYGYTF
TGTGCCAGCAGTATACCGGGACAGGGGTATGGCTACACCTTC
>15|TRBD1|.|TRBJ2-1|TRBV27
CASSFGTGIYNEQFF
TGTGCCAGCAGTTTCGGGACAGGGATCTACAATGAGCAGTTCTTC
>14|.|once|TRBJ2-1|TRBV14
CASSAQQVADEQFF
TGTGCCAGCAGCGCTCAACAGGTGGCCGATGAGCAGTTCTTC
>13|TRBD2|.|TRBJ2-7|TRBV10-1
CASSEGLAYEQYF
TGCGCCAGCAGTGAGGGACTAGCGTACGAGCAGTACTTC
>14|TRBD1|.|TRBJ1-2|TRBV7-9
CASSQPGQYYGYTF
TGTGCCAGCAGCCAACCGGGACAGTACTATGGCTACACCTTC
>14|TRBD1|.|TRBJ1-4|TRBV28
CASLPGQGGEKLFF
TGTGCCAGCTTGCCCGGACAGGGTGGTGAAAAACTGTTTTTT
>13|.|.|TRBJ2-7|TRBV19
CASSTHDSYEQYF
TGTGCCAGTAGTACCCATGACAGCTACGAGCAGTACTTC
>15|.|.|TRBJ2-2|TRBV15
CATSRVVDFPGELFF
TGTGCCACCAGCAGAGTAGTGGACTTTCCCGGGGAGCTGTTTTTT
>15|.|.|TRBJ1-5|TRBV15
CATGQGSMSNQPQHF
TGTGCCACGGGCCAGGGGAGTATGAGCAATCAGCCCCAGCATTTT
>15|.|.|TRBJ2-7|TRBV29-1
CSVDKLGSVPYEQYF
TGCAGCGTTGATAAGTTGGGTAGCGTACCCTACGAGCAGTACTTC
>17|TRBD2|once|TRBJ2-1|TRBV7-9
CASSLLGSGSSYNEQFF
TGTGCCAGCAGCTTACTGGGTAGCGGGAGCTCCTACAATGAGCAGTTCTTC
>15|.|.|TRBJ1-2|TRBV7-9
CASSFSMGRNYGYTF
TGTGCCAGCAGCTTTTCGATGGGGCGTAACTATGGCTACACCTTC
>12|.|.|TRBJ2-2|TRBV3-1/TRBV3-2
CASSHATGELFF
TGTGCCAGCAGCCACGCGACCGGGGAGCTGTTTTTT
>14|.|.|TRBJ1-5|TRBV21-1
CASSGRREDQPQHF
TGTGCCAGCAGCGGCCGCAGGGAGGATCAGCCCCAGCATTTT
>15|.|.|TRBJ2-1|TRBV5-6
CASRVAGRSYNEQFF
TGTGCCAGCCGTGTGGCGGGAAGATCCTACAATGAGCAGTTCTTC
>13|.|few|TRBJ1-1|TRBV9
CASSEQSYTEAFF
TGTGCCAGCAGCGAACAGTCATACACTGAAGCTTTCTTT
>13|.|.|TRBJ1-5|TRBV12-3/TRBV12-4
CASSLERNQPQHF
TGTGCCAGCAGTTTAGAGAGGAATCAGCCCCAGCATTTT
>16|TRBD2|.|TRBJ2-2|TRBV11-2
CASSLGSGMGTGELFF
TGTGCCAGCAGCTTAGGTAGCGGGATGGGCACCGGGGAGCTGTTTTTT
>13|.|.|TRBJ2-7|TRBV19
CASSINRDYEQYF
TGTGCCAGTAGTATAAATAGAGACTACGAGCAGTACTTC
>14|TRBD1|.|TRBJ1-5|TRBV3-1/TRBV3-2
CASSPGQGTQPQHF
TGTGCCAGCAGCCCGGGACAGGGCACCCAGCCCCAGCATTTT
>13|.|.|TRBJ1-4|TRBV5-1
CASSGEGTEKLFF
TGCGCCAGTTCAGGGGAAGGAACCGAAAAACTGTTTTTT
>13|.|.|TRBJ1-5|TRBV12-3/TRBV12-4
CASSTGSDQPQHF
TGTGCCAGCAGTACAGGGTCCGATCAGCCCCAGCATTTT
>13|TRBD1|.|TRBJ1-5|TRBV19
CASSGDREQPQHF
TGTGCCAGTAGCGGGGACAGGGAACAGCCCCAGCATTTT
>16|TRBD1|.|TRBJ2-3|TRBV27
CASSSYDRGGADTQYF
TGTGCCAGCAGTTCGTATGACAGGGGAGGTGCAGATACGCAGTATTTT
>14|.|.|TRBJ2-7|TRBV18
CASSPRSGTYEQYF
TGTGCCAGCTCACCTAGGTCGGGGACCTACGAGCAGTACTTC
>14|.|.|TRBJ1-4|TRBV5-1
CASRAQATNEKLFF
TGCGCCAGCAGAGCCCAAGCAACTAATGAAAAACTGTTTTTT
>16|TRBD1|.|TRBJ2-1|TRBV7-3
CASSRGQAYSYNEQFF
TGTGCCAGCAGCCGAGGACAGGCCTACTCCTACAATGAGCAGTTCTTC
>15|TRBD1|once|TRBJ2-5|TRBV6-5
CASSYSTGGQETQYF
TGTGCCAGCAGTTACTCGACAGGGGGACAAGAGACCCAGTACTTC
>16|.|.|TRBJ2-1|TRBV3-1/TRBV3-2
CASSQVTGKDYNEQFF
TGTGCCAGCAGCCAAGTCACAGGGAAGGATTACAATGAGCAGTTCTTC
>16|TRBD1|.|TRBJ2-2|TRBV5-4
CASSLGQGIFAGELFF
TGTGCCAGCAGCTTGGGACAGGGTATTTTCGCCGGGGAGCTGTTTTTT
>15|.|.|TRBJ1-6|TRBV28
CASSPPTRGRSPLHF
TGTGCCAGCAGTCCACCGACCAGAGGGCGGTCACCCCTCCACTTT
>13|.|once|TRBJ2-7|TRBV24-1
CATSDPRSYEQYF
TGTGCCACCAGTGATCCCCGTTCCTACGAGCAGTACTTC
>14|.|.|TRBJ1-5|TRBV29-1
CSVEDNDSNQPQHF
TGCAGCGTAGAGGACAATGATAGCAATCAGCCCCAGCATTTT
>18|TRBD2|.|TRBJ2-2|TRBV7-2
CASSTTGGIAGETGELFF
TGTGCCAGCAGCACAACGGGGGGGATAGCGGGAGAGACCGGGGAGCTGTTTTTT
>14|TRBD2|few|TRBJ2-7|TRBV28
CASSLAGEAYEQYF
TGTGCCAGCAGTTTAGCGGGAGAGGCCTACGAGCAGTACTTC
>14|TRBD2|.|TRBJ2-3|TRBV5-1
CASSLGWGGDTQYF
TGCGCCAGCAGCTTGGGCTGGGGGGGAGATACGCAGTATTTT
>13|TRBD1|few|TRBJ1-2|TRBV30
CAWSIGQGSGYTF
TGTGCCTGGAGTATCGGACAGGGAAGTGGCTACACCTTC
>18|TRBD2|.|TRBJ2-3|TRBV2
CASSDGLQIAGVSDTQYF
TGTGCCAGCAGTGATGGGCTTCAAATAGCGGGAGTGTCAGATACGCAGTATTTT